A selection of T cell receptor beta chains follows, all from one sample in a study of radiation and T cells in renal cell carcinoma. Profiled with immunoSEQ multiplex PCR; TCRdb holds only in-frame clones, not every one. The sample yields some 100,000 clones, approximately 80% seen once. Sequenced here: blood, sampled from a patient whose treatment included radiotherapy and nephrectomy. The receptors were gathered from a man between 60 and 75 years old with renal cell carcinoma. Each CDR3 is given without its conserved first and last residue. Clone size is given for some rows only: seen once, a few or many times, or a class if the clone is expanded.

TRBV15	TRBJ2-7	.	ATSTFEGPEDYEQY
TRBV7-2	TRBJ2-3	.	ASSLAWGDTQY
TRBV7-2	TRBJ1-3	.	ASSPGTTGNTIY
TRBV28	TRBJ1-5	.	ASRFVGQSNQPQH
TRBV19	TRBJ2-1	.	ASSISGLSYNEQF
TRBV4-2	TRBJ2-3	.	ASSLATSAADTQY
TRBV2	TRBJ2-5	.	ASGWETQY
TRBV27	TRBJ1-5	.	ASSSGNQPQH
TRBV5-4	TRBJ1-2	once	ASSADSLLGGYT
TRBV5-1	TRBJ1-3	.	ASSLPGTASGNTIY
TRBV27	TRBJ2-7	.	ASRILAGSNSYEQY
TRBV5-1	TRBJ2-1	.	ASSPGDRALSEQF
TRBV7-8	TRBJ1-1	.	ASSLGVPGTVMNTEAF
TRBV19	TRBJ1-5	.	ASKVGRTGDSQPQH
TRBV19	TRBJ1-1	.	ASSPRFTEAF
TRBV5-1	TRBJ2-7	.	ASSLEGQDRGEQY
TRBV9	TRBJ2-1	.	ASSAGTSGGYNEQF
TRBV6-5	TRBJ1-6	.	ATSRVRGSPLH
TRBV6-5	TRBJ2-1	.	ASTGVPNEQF
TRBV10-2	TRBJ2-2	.	ASSESRAGGRNTGELF
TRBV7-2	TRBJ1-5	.	ASSLAVQGPLYSNQPQH
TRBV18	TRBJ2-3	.	ASSSQLAGSTDTQY
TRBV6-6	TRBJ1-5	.	ATKLDRVGNQPQH
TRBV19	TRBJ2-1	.	ASSTTGYNEQF
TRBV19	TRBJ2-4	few	ASSIGQGDIQY
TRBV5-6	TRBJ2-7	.	ASNYGLADSYEQY
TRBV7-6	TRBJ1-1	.	ASSLAGTGGTEAF
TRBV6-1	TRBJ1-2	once	ASSEIRTGNWGYT
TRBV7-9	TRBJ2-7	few	ASSGTGYEQY
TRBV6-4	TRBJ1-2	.	ASSRQPGANYGYT
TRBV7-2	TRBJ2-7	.	ASSRRTGGQPSFTYEQY
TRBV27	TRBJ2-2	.	ASSLWSSGETGELF
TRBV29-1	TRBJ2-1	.	SLSGQSYNEQF
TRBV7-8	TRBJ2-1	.	ASSLWREQF
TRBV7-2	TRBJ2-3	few	ASSSKGTRISTDTQY
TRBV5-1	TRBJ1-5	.	ASSLTGQFGQPQH
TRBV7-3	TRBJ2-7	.	ASSLGAGGSYEQY
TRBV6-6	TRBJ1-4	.	ASSTGRDEKLF
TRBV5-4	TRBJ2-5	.	ASSSPPRGETQY
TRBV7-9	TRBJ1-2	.	ASSLYGDGYT
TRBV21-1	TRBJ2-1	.	ASSKGGRTSPLAGGPGPSI
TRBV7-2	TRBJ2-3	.	ASSSVADPTDTQY
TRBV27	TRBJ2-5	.	ASSLRQDVQETQY
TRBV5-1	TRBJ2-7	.	ASSLVVQGSGEQY
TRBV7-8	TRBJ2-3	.	ASRETSGKVDTQY
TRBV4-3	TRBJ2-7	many	ASSQDSLAGGYEQY
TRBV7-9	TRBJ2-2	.	ASSPVAGDETGELF
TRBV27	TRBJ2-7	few	ASSLGGVSYEQY
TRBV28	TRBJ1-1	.	ASSLVTGATEAF
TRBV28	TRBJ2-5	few	ASSLWGRAGTQY
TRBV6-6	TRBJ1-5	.	ASSNGRAGSNQPQH
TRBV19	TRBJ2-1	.	ASSTHSTTSGSTAQF
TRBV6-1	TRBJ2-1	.	ASRRLAGVNNEQF
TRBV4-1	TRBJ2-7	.	ASSDGGSLAYEQY
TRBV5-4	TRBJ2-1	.	ASSPPPGPHDYNEQF